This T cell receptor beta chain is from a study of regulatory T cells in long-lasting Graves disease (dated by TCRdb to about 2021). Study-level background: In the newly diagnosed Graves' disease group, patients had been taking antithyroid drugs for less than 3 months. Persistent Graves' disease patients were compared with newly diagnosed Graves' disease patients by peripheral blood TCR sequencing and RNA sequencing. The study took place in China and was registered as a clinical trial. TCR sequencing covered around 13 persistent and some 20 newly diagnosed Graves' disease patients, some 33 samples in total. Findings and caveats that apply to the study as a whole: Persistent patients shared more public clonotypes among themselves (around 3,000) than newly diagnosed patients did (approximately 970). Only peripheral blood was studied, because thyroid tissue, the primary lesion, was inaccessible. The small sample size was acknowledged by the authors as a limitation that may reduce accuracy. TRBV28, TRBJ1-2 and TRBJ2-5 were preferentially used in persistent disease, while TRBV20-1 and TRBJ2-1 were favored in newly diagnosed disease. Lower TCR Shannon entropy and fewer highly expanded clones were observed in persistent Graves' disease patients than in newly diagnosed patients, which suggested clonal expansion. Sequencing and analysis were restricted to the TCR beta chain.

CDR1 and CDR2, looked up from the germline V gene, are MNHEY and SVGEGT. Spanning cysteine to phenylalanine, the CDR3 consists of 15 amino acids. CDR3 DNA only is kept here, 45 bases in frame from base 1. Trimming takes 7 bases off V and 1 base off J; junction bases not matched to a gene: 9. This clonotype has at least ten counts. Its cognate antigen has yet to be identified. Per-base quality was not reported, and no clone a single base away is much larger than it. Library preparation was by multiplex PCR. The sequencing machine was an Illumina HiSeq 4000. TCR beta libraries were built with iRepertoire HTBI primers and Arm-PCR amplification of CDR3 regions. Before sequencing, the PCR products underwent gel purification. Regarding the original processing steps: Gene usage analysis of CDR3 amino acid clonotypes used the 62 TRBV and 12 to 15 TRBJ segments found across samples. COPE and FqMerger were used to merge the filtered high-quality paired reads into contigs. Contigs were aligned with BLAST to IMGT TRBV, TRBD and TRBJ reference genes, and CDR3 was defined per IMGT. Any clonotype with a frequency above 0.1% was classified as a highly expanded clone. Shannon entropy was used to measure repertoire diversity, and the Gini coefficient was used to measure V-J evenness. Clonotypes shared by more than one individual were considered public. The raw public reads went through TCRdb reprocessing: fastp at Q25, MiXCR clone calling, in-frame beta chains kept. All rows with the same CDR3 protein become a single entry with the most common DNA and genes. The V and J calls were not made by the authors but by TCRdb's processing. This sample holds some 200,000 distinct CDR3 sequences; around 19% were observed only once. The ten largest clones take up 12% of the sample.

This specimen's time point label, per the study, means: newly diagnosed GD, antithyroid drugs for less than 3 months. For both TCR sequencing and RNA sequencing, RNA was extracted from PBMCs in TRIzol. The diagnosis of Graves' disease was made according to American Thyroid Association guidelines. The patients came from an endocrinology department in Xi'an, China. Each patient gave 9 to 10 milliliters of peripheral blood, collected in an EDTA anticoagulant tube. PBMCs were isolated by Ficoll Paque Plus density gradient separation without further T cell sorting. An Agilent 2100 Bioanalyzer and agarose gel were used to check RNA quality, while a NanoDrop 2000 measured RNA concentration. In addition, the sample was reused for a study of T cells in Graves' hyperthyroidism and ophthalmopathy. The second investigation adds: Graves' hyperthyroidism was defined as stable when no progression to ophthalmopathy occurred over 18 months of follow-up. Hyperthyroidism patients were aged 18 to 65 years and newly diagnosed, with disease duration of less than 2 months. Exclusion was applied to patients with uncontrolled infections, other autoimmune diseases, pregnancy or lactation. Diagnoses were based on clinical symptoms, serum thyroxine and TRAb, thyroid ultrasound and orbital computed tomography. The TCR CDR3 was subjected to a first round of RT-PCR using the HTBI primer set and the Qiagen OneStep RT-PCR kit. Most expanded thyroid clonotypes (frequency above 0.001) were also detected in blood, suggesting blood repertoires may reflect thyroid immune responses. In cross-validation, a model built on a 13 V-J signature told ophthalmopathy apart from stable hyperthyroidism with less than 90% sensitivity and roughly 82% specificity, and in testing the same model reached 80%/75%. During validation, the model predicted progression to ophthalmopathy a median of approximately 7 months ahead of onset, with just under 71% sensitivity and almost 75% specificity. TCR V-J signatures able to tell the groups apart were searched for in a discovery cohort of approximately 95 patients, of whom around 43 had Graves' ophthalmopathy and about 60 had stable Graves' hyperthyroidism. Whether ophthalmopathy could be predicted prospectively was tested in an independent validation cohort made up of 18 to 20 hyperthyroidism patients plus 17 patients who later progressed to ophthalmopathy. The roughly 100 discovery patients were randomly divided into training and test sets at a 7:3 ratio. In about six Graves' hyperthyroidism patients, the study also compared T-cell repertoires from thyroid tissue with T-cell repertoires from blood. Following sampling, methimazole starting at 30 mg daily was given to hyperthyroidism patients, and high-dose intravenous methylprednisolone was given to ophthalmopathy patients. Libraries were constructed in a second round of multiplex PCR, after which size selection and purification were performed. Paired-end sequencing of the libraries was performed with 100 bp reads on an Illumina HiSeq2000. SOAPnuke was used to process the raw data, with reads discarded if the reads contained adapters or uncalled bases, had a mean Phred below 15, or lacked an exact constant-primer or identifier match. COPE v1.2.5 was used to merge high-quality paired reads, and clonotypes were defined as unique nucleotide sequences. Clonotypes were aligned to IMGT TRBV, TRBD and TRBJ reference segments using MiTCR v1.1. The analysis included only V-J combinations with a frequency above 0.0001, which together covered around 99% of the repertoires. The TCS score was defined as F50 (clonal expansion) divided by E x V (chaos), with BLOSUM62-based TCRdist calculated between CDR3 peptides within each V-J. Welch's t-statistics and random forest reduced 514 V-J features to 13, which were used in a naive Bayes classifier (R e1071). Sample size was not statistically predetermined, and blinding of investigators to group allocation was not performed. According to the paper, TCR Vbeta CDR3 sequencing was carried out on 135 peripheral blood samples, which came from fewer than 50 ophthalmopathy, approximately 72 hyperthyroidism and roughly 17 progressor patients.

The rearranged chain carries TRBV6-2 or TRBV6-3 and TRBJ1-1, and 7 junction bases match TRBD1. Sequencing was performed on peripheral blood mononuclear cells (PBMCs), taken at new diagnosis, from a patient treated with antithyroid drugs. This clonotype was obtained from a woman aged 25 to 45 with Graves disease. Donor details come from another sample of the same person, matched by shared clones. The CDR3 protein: CASTLRGRGNTEAFF. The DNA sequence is TGTGCCAGCACCCTTAGGGGGCGAGGGAACACTGAAGCTTTCTTT.